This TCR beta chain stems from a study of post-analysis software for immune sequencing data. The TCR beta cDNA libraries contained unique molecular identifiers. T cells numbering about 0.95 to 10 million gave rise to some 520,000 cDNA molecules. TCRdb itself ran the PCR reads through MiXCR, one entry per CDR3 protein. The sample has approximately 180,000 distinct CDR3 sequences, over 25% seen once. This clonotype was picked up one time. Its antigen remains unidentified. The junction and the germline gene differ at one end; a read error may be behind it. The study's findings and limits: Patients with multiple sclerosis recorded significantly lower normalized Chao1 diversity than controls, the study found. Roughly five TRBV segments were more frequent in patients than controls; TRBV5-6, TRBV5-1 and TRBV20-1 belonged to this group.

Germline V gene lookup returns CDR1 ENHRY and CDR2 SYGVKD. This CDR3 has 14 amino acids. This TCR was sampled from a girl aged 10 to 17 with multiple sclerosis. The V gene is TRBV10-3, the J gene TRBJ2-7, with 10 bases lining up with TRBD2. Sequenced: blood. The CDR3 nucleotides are TGTGCCATCAGTGCTCTAGCGGGGGCCTACGAGCGGTACTTC. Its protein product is CAISALAGAYERYF.